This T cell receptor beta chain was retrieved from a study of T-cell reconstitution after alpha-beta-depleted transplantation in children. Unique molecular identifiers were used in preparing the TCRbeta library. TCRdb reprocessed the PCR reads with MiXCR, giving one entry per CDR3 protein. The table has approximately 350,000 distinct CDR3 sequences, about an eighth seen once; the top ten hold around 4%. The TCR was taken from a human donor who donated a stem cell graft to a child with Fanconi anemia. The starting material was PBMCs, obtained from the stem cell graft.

The CDR3 DNA sequence: TGTGCCAGCTCACCCTCCGGCGATGAGCAGTTCTTC. Its translation is CASSPSGDEQFF. This chain links TRBV18 with TRBJ2-1; no definite D call. The ends were cut back, 3 bases at V and 8 bases at J, with 8 bases in the middle. The CDR3 length is 12 residues. Germline V CDR1 and CDR2: KGHSH, LQKENI.